This T cell receptor beta chain derives from a study of radiation and T cells in renal cell carcinoma. Across the study: Nephrectomy followed 15 Gy stereotactic body radiation by 4 weeks.

Some clones are missing from TCRdb's copy, which holds only in-frame ones; the method was immunoSEQ multiplex PCR. The sample holds around 94,000 clones, around nine tenths seen once. As to time point: baseline pretreatment blood. The treatment here: 15 Gy SBRT to primary tumor, nephrectomy 4 weeks later. The tumor was a clear cell renal cell carcinoma. The CDR3 length is 12 residues. The V and J ends lost 6 bases and 1 base respectively, with 8 bases between them. The germline V gene encodes CDR1 SQVTM and CDR2 ANQGSEA. The chain employs TRBV29-1 and TRBJ2-3; D uncertain. This specimen consisted of blood, obtained from a patient whose treatment included radiotherapy and nephrectomy. The clonotype was recovered from a man in his fifties or sixties with renal cell carcinoma. CDR3: CSVVAGTDTQYF. The CDR3 region has the DNA TGCAGCGTCGTAGCTGGCACAGATACGCAGTATTTT.